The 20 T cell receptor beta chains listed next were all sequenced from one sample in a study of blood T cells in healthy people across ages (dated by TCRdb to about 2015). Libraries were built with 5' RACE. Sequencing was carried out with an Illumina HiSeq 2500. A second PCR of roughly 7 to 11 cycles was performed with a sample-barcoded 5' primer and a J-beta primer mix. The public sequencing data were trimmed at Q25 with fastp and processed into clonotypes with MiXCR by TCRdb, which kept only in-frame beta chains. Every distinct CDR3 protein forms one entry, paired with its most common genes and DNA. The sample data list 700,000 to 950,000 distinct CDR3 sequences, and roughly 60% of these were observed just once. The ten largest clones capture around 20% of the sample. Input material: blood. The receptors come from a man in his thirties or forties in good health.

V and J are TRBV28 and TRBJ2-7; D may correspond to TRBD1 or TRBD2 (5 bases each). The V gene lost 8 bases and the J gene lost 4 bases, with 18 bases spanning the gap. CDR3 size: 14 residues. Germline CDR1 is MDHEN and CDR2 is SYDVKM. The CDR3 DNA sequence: TGTGCCAGCGCTGCGCCGGGACCTTTATACGAGCAGTACTTC. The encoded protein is CASAAPGPLYEQYF.

CDR3 residues: CASSAQGWGYTF. CDR3 nucleotides: TGTGCCAGCAGTGCACAGGGTTGGGGCTACACCTTC. The chain is built from TRBV25-1 and TRBJ1-2; possible D gene TRBD1, 6 bases. This CDR3 has 12 residues. The V gene lost 4 bases and the J gene lost 8 bases, with 11 bases spanning the gap. In germline, CDR1 is MGHDK, CDR2 SYGVNS.

The chain's CDR3 is CSATGTREQETQYF. CDR3 nucleotides: TGCAGTGCTACCGGGACGCGCGAACAAGAGACCCAGTACTTC. The chain couples TRBV20-1 to TRBJ2-5; tentatively, D is TRBD1 or TRBD2 (5 bases each). The V end lost 4 bases, the J end lost 2 bases, and 14 bases lay between the germline ends. Germline V gene lookup returns CDR1 DFQATT and CDR2 SNEGSKA (reference sequence). The CDR3 covers 14 residues.

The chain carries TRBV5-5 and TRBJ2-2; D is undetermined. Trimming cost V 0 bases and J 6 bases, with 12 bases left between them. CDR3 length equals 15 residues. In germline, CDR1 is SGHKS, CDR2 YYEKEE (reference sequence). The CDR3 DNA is TGTGCCAGCAGCTTGGAAGGTATCGAGGCCGGGGAGCTGTTTTTT. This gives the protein CASSLEGIEAGELFF.

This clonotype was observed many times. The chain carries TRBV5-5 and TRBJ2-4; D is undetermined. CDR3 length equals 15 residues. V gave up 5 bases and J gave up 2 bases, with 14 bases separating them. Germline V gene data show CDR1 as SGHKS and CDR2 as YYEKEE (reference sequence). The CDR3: CASSPLAPPKNIQYF. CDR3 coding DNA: TGTGCCAGCAGTCCGTTAGCCCCACCCAAAAACATTCAGTACTTC. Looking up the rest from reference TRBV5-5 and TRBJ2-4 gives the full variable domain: DAGVTQSPTHLIKTRGQQVTLRCSPISGHKSVSWYQQVLGQGPQFIFQYYEKEERGRGNFPDRFSARQFPNYSSELNVNALLLGDSALYLCASSPLAPPKNIQYFGAGTRLSVL.

CDR3 nucleotide sequence: TGCGCCAGCAGCGGGGGGACAGGGGCCGGCGATGAGCAGTTCTTC. Its protein is CASSGGTGAGDEQFF. The chain links TRBV5-1 to TRBJ2-1; 10 bases are shared with TRBD1. CDR1 is SGHRS, CDR2 YFSETQ, per germline. V lost 4 bases and J lost 8; bases outside the gene matches: 9. This CDR3 spans 15 amino acids.

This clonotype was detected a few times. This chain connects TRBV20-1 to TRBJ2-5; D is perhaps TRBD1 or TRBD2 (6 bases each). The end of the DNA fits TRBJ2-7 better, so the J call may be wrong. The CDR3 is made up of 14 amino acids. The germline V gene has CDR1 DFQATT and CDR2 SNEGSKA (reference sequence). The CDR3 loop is CSAGGGGHFYEQYF. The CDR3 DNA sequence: TGCAGTGCCGGAGGAGGGGGGCATTTCTACGAGCAGTACTTC.

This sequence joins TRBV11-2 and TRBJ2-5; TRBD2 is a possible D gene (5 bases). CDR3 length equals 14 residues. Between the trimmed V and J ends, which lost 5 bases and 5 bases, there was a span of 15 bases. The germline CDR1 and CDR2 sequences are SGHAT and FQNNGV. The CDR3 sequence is CASSEPTRRETQYF. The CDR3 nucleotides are TGTGCCAGCAGCGAACCCACCCGGAGGGAGACCCAGTACTTC.

CDR3 in amino acids: CSVERGQEQFF. DNA of the CDR3: TGCAGCGTTGAAAGGGGGCAGGAGCAGTTCTTC. V and J are TRBV29-1 and TRBJ2-1, with TRBD1 matching 7 bases. Per germline, CDR1 SQVTM and CDR2 ANQGSEA. V was clipped by 2 bases and J by 10 bases; unmatched bases: 2. This CDR3 has 11 residues.

The CDR3 loop is CATVRSGGYIQYF. Here the CDR3 DNA reads TGTGCCACCGTCAGGTCGGGCGGCTACATTCAGTACTTC. V usage is TRBV15 and J usage is TRBJ2-4; D uncertain. The CDR3 runs 13 residues. V lost 8 bases and J lost 8, with 16 bases in between. The germline gives CDR1 LNHNV, CDR2 YYDKDF (reference sequence).

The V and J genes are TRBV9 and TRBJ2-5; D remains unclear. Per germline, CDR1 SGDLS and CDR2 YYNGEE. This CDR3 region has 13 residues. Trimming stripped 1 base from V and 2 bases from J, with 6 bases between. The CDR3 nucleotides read TGTGCCAGCAGCGTATCCTTACAAGAGACCCAGTACTTC. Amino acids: CASSVSLQETQYF.

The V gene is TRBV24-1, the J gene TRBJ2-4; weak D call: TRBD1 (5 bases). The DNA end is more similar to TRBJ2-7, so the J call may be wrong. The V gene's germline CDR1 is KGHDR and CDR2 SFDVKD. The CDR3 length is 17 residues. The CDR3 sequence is CATSGPGKAGPGNEQYF. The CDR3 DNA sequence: TGTGCCACCAGTGGGCCAGGTAAGGCAGGGCCAGGGAACGAGCAGTACTTC.

CDR3 sequence (DNA): TGTGCCAGCAGTTACTCCGGGACCCAATTAAGAGATACGCAGTATTTT. It specifies CASSYSGTQLRDTQYF. V is TRBV6-5 and J is TRBJ2-3; D might be TRBD1 or TRBD2, each matching 5 bases. The CDR3 consists of 16 residues. Germline-derived CDR1 and CDR2 are MNHEY and SVGAGI. V was pared by 0 bases and J by 5 bases, with 15 bases between.

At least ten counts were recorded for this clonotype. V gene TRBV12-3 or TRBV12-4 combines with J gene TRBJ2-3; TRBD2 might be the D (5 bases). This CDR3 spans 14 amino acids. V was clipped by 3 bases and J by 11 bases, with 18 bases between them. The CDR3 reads CASSFRGRGDVQYF. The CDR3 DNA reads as TGTGCCAGCAGTTTCAGAGGGAGAGGAGATGTGCAGTATTTT.

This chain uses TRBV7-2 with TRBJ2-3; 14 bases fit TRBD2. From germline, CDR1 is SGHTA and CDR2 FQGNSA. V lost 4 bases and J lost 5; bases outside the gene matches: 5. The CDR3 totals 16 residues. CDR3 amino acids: CASSSRLAGGRDTQYF. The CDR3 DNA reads TGTGCCAGCAGCTCAAGACTAGCGGGAGGGAGAGATACGCAGTATTTT.

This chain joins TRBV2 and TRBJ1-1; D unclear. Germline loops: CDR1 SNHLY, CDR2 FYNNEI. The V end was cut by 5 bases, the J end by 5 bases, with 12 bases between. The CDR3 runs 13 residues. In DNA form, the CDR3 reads TGTGCCAGCAGTTATATCGCGGGAACTGAAGCTTTCTTT. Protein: CASSYIAGTEAFF.

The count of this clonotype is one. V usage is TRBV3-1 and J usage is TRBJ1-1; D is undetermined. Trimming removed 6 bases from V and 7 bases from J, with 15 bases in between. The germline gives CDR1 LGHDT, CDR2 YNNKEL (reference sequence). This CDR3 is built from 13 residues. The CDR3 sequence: CASRRDSVNEAFF. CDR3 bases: TGTGCCAGCAGACGAGATTCCGTAAATGAAGCTTTCTTT.

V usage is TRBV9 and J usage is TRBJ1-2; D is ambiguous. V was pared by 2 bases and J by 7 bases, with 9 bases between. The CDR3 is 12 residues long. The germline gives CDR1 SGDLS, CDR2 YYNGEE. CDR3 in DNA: TGTGCCAGCAGCGTTGATCTGGGTGGCTACACCTTC. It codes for CASSVDLGGYTF.

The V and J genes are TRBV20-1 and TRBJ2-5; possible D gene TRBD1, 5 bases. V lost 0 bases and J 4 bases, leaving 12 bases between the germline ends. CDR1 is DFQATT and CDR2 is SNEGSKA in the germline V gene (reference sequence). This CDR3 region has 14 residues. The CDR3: CSARESGKGETQYF. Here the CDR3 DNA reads TGCAGTGCTAGAGAATCAGGGAAGGGAGAGACCCAGTACTTC.

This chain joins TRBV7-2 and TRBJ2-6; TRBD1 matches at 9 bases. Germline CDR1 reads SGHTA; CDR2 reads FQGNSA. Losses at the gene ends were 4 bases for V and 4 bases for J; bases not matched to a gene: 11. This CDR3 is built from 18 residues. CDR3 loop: CASSSFRDRVGGANVLTF. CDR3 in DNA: TGTGCCAGCAGCTCCTTCCGGGACAGGGTAGGAGGGGCCAACGTCCTGACTTTC.